This T cell receptor (beta chain) was profiled in a study of OX40 agonist ivuxolimab in advanced cancers. Looking at the study overall: Given to patients was ivuxolimab, an agonistic anti-OX40 (CD134) antibody. Overall study findings and caveats: At 0.1 to 3.0 mg/kg, clonal expansion of CD4+ and CD8+ blood T cells had occurred by week 6.

Concerning this clone itself: Its antigen remains unidentified.

The study sampled blood at baseline, cycle 4 day 1, and cycle 7 day 1. Produced via immunoSEQ multiplex PCR; TCRdb's table is partial and in-frame only. The sample shows 70,000 to 95,000 clones, around 90% of them seen only once. J lost 8 bases, V lost 10 bases, and 7 bases had no gene match. The V gene's germline CDR1 is ENHRY and CDR2 SYGVKD. This CDR3 has 12 amino acids. The sequence was collected from an adult with an advanced solid tumor such as melanoma, head and neck, liver or kidney cancer. The chain joins TRBV10-3 to TRBJ1-2; TRBD1 matches 10 bases. Sequencing used CD4+ or CD8+ T cells sorted from blood, obtained in a trial of the OX40 agonist ivuxolimab. DNA for the CDR3: TGTGCCAACCGGGACAGGGGAGAAGGCTACACCTTC. Its protein product is CANRDRGEGYTF.